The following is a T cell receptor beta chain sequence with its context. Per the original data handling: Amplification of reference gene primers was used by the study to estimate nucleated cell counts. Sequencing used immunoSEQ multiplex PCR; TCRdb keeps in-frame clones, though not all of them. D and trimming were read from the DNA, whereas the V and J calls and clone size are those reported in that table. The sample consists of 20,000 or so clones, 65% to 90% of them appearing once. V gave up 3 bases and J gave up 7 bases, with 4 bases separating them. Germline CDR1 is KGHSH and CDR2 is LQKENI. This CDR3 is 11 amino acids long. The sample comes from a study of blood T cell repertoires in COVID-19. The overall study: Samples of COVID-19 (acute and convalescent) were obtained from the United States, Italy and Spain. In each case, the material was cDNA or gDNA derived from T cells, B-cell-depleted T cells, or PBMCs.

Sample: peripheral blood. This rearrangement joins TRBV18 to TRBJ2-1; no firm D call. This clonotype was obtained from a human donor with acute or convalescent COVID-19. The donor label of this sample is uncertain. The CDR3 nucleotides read TGTGCCAGCTCACCGCGGAATGAGCAGTTCTTC. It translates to CASSPRNEQFF. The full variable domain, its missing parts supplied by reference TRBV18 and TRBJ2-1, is NAGVMQNPRHLVRRRGQEARLRCSPMKGHSHVYWYRQLPEEGLKFMVYLQKENIIDESGMPKERFSAEFPKEGPSILRIQQVVRGDSAAYFCASSPRNEQFFGPGTRLTVL.